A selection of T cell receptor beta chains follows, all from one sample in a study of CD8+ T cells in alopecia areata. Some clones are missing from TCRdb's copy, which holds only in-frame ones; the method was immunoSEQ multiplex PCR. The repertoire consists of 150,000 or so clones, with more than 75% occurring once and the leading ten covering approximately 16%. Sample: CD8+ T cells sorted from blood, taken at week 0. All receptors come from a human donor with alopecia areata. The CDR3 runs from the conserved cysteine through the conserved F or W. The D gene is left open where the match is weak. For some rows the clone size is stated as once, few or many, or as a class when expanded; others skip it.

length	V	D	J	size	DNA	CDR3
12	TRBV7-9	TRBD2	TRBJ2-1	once	TGTGCCAGCAGAGGGACTAGGGATGAGCAGTTCTTC	CASRGTRDEQFF
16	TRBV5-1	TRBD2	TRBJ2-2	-	TGCGCCAGCAGCTTCATAGCGGGAGGACGTAGCGGGGAGCTGTTTTTT	CASSFIAGGRSGELFF
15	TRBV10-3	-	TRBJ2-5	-	TGTGCCATCAGTGAGGGCGGGGTACATCAAGAGACCCAGTACTTC	CAISEGGVHQETQYF
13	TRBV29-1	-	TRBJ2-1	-	TGCAGCGTTGAAGAGCACTCCGCCAATGAGCAGTTCTTC	CSVEEHSANEQFF
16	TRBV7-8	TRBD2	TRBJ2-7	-	TGTGCCAGCAGCGACAGACTAGCGGGAGCTCACGACGAGCAGTACTTC	CASSDRLAGAHDEQYF
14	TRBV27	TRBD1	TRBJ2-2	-	TGTGCCAGCAGGGCGGGACAGGGGATCGGGGAGCTGTTTTTT	CASRAGQGIGELFF
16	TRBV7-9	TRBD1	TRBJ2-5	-	TGTGCCAGCAGCCGGACCGGGACAGGGGTCCAAGAGACCCAGTACTTC	CASSRTGTGVQETQYF
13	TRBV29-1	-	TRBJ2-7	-	TGCAGCGTTGAAGGGGCGGACCCCTACGAGCAGTACTTC	CSVEGADPYEQYF
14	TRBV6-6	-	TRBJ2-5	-	TGTGCCAGCAGTTACGGGGGACCACCAGAGACCCAGTACTTC	CASSYGGPPETQYF
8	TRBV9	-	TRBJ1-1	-	TGTGCCAGCGCGGTGGCTTTCTTT	CASAVAFF
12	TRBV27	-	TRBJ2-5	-	TGTGCCAGCGGGCAGGTCCAAGAGACCCAGTACTTC	CASGQVQETQYF
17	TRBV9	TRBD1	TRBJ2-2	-	TGTGCCAGCAGCGCCCGGGTTGGGACAGCTAACACCGGGGAGCTGTTTTTT	CASSARVGTANTGELFF
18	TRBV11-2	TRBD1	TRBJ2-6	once	TGTGCCAGCAGCTATCCGGGACAGGGGAACTCTGGGGCCAACGTCCTGACTTTC	CASSYPGQGNSGANVLTF
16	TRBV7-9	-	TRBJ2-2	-	TGTGCCAGCAGCCCCCGGTGGCAGGGGAACACCGGGGAGCTGTTTTTT	CASSPRWQGNTGELFF
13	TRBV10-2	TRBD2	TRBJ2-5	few	TGCGCCAGCACCGGACGGGCTAGCGGAGAGCAGTACTTC	CASTGRASGEQYF
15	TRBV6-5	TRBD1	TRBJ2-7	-	TGTGCCAGCAGTTACTCCGGGACAGGGGGCTACGAGCAGTACTTC	CASSYSGTGGYEQYF
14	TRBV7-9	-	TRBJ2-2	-	TGTGCCAGCAGCGACGTAACAGTCGTGTGGGAGCTGTTTTTT	CASSDVTVVWELFF
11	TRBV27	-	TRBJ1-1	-	TGTGCCAGCAGTTTAGCAGGGGCGCTTTTCTTT	CASSLAGALFF
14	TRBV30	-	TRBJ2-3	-	TGTGCCTGGAGTACGGGGGCCGGGGTAGATACGCAGTATTTT	CAWSTGAGVDTQYF
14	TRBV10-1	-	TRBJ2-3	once	TGCGCCAGCAGTGAGGCTAGAAACACAGATACGCAGTATTTT	CASSEARNTDTQYF
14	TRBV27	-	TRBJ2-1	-	TGTGCCAGCAGTTTCGGTGAGGGACTCAATGAGCAGTTCTTC	CASSFGEGLNEQFF
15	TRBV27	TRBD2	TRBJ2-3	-	TGTGCCAGCAGTTCCCGGGGGGGTTTGGCAGATACGCAGTATTTT	CASSSRGGLADTQYF
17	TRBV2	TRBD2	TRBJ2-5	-	TGTGCCAGCCCGGGACTAGCGGGATTACAAAGACAAGAGACCCAGTACTTC	CASPGLAGLQRQETQYF
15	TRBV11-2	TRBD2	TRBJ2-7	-	TGTGCCAGCAGCTTAGGTGCGGGGGGCCGATACGAGCAGTACTTC	CASSLGAGGRYEQYF
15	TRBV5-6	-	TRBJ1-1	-	TGTGCCAGCAGCTTCCCGAAGGGCGAGGCCACTGAAGCTTTCTTT	CASSFPKGEATEAFF
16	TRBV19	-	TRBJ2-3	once	TGTGCCAGTAGTACCGGCGAACTCACGCCCACAGATACGCAGTATTTT	CASSTGELTPTDTQYF
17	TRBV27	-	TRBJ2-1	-	TGTGCCAGCAGGCGAGCTTGGACAGACCCTTCGTACAATGAGCAGTTCTTC	CASRRAWTDPSYNEQFF
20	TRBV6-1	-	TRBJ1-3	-	TGTGCCAGCAGTGAAGGTCTGGGGGGGGTGCGGACAGAGGTCGGAAACACCATATATTTT	CASSEGLGGVRTEVGNTIYF
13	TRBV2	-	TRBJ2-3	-	TGTGCCAGACAGTTAACTAGCACAGATACGCAGTATTTT	CARQLTSTDTQYF
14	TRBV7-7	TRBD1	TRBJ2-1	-	TGTGCTAGCAGCTACGGACAGGGGATCGGTGAGCAGTTCTTC	CASSYGQGIGEQFF
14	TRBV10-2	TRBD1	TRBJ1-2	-	TGCGCCAGCGGTAACACCGGGACAGGGAATGGCTACACCTTC	CASGNTGTGNGYTF
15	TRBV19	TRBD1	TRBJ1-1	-	TGTGCCAGTAGCTGGGAACAGGGGATGAACACTGAAGCTTTCTTT	CASSWEQGMNTEAFF
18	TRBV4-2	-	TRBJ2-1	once	TGTGCCAGCAGCCGAGATATCTTCCCCACAAATCCCTACAATGAGCAGTTCTTC	CASSRDIFPTNPYNEQFF
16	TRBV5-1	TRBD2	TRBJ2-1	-	TGCGCCAGCAGCTTGGGGACTAGCGGGAATTACAATGAGCAGTTCTTC	CASSLGTSGNYNEQFF
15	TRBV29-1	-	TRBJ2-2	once	TGCAGCGTTGAAGTCGCGGGTTGGGCCACCGGGGAGCTGTTTTTT	CSVEVAGWATGELFF
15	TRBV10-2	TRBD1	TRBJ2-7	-	TGCGCCAGCAGTGAGTATACAGGGGGCACATACGAGCAGTACTTC	CASSEYTGGTYEQYF
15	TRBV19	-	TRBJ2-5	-	TGTGCCAGTAGTATGTATGGCAGCGATCAAGAGACCCAGTACTTC	CASSMYGSDQETQYF
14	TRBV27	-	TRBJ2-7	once	TGTGCCAGCAGTTTAGGTCAGGGACCCTACGAGCAGTACTTC	CASSLGQGPYEQYF
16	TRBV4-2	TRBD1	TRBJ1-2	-	TGTGCCAGCAGCCAAGAAGTGGGACAGGGTAACTATGGCTACACCTTC	CASSQEVGQGNYGYTF
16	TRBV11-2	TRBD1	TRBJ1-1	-	TGTGCCAGCAGCTACCGAACGGGGACAGGCAACACTGAAGCTTTCTTT	CASSYRTGTGNTEAFF